These 25 T cell receptor beta chains were sequenced from one sample in a study of OX40 agonist ivuxolimab in advanced cancers. Receptors were amplified or captured by the immunoSEQ multiplex PCR assay. TCRdb re-hosts the immuneACCESS table, in-frame sequences only. Its copies lack some clones; in the studies checked, an unresolved V gene accounts for under half of them, and the cause for the rest is not known. A total of about 89,000 clones appear in this sample, roughly 93% of them only once. Over 0.65% of the sample is taken by the ten largest. Source: CD4+ or CD8+ T cells sorted from blood, taken in a trial of the OX40 agonist ivuxolimab. These receptors all come from an adult with an advanced solid tumor such as melanoma, head and neck, liver or kidney cancer.

This chain's CDR3 is CAISLTSNQPQHF. The DNA for the CDR3 is TGTGCCATCAGTCTTACCAGCAATCAGCCCCAGCATTTT. The rearrangement links TRBV10-3 to TRBJ1-5; D call uncertain. This CDR3 is built from 13 residues. CDR1 and CDR2 (germline): ENHRY, SYGVKD. Trimming cost V 5 bases and J 1 base, with 6 bases left between them.

This chain links TRBV5-4 with TRBJ2-1; no reliable D call. The V end lost 4 bases, the J end lost 5 bases, and 13 bases lay between the germline ends. CDR1 and CDR2 from the germline V gene are SGHNT and YYREEE (reference sequence). CDR3 length: 14 residues. DNA for the CDR3: TGTGCCAGCAGCCCGTCGACCGCCAACAATGAGCAGTTCTTC. This sequence encodes CASSPSTANNEQFF.

The chain joins TRBV11-1 to TRBJ2-2; D is ambiguous. Trimming pared 2 bases from V and 4 bases from J, leaving 8 bases between. The CDR3 runs to 14 residues. The V gene's germline CDR1 is SGHAT and CDR2 FQDESV (reference sequence). The CDR3 protein is CASSLMETTGELFF. CDR3 nucleotide sequence: TGTGCCAGCAGCTTAATGGAAACCACCGGGGAGCTGTTTTTT.

This chain connects TRBV7-2 to TRBJ2-4; D might be TRBD2 (5 bases). Germline CDR1 is SGHTA and CDR2 is FQGNSA. CDR3 size: 14 residues. V lost 0 bases to trimming and J lost 8 bases, with 11 bases between them. The CDR3 here is CASSLARVPDIQYF. For the CDR3, the DNA is TGTGCCAGCAGCTTAGCGAGGGTTCCGGACATTCAGTACTTC.

The chain carries TRBV19 and TRBJ1-3, with unresolved D. CDR1 is LNHDA and CDR2 is SQIVND in the germline V gene (reference sequence). V lost 2 bases to trimming and J lost 9 bases, with 17 bases between them. CDR3 length: 15 amino acids. CDR3 DNA sequence: TGTGCCAGTAGTATATCTAAGAGGATCGGAGGCACCATATATTTT. This gives the protein CASSISKRIGGTIYF.

The rearrangement links TRBV5-1 to TRBJ2-5; D is perhaps TRBD1 or TRBD2 (6 bases each). The germline V and J ends were trimmed by 2 bases and 3 bases, with 11 bases remaining between them. CDR1 and CDR2 from the germline V gene are SGHRS and YFSETQ. The CDR3 totals 14 residues. The CDR3 DNA reads TGCGCCAGCAGCTTAGGGGGGCGGAAAGAGACCCAGTACTTC. This sequence encodes CASSLGGRKETQYF.

This clone showed up just a few times. The chain uses TRBV18 and TRBJ2-1; D unresolved. The V gene's germline CDR1 is KGHSH and CDR2 LQKENI. Trimming left V 0 bases short and J 8 bases short, with 11 bases between. The CDR3 contains 14 residues. Here the CDR3 reads CASSPPMGTDEQFF. CDR3 in DNA: TGTGCCAGCTCACCACCGATGGGAACAGATGAGCAGTTCTTC.

There are a few counts of this clone. This rearrangement joins TRBV7-2 to TRBJ1-2; D is uncertain. This CDR3 spans 15 amino acids. Trimming took off 1 base at V and 5 bases at J, with 14 bases between the two ends. CDR1 SGHTA and CDR2 FQGNSA come from the germline V gene. CDR3 nucleotides: TGTGCCAGCAGCTTAGGTACGCGGCAACCTTATGGCTACACCTTC. It encodes CASSLGTRQPYGYTF.

The chain links TRBV7-8 to TRBJ2-3; 12 nucleotides match TRBD2. The germline gives CDR1 SGHVS, CDR2 FQNEAQ. The CDR3 totals 17 residues. Trimming took 5 bases from V and 4 from J; bases not matched to a gene: 10. The CDR3 sequence: CASSPLMASGRADTQYF. The DNA for the CDR3 is TGTGCCAGCAGCCCCCTAATGGCTAGCGGGAGGGCAGATACGCAGTATTTT.

Here the CDR3 reads CASSVHSGQGASINQPQHF. CDR3 DNA sequence: TGTGCCAGCAGTGTCCATTCGGGACAGGGGGCGTCAATTAATCAGCCCCAGCATTTT. The chain employs TRBV6-1 and TRBJ1-5; TRBD1 agrees at 12 bases. Trimming took 4 bases from V and 4 from J; bases not matched to a gene: 14. Germline loops: CDR1 MNHNS, CDR2 SASEGT. The CDR3 is 19 residues long.

This chain connects TRBV6-6 to TRBJ2-3, with TRBD2 matching over 9 bases. The CDR3 spans 15 residues. CDR1 and CDR2 (germline): MNHNY, SVGAGI (reference sequence). Losses at the gene ends were 0 bases for V and 4 bases for J; bases not matched to a gene: 2. The CDR3 region has the DNA TGTGCCAGCAGTTACTCCGCGGGAGGGCCAGATACGCAGTATTTT. It specifies CASSYSAGGPDTQYF.

The chain has TRBV7-2 and TRBJ2-2; TRBD1 aligns across 8 bases. The CDR3 length is 16 residues. The germline V gene has CDR1 SGHTA and CDR2 FQGNSA. The trim removed 5 bases at V and 3 bases at J, leaving 8 bases unmatched. The CDR3 sequence is CASSVPTGEDTGELFF. The CDR3 nucleotides are TGTGCCAGCAGCGTCCCGACAGGGGAGGACACCGGGGAGCTGTTTTTT.

The gene calls are TRBV10-3 and TRBJ2-1; D tentatively fits TRBD1 or TRBD2 (5 bases each). CDR1 and CDR2 from the germline V gene are ENHRY and SYGVKD. The V end was cut by 0 bases, the J end by 6 bases, with 12 bases between. The CDR3 spans 15 residues. In nucleotides, the CDR3 is TGTGCCATCAGTGAGTCAGGGACCCCAGGCAATGAGCAGTTCTTC. Amino acids: CAISESGTPGNEQFF.

The chain carries TRBV6-5 and TRBJ2-7; tentative D call: TRBD1 (6 bases). Germline V lookup: CDR1 MNHEY, CDR2 SVGAGI. V lost 0 bases to trimming and J lost 0 bases, with 12 bases between them. The CDR3 consists of 16 residues. CDR3 loop: CASSYSHRAVSYEQYF. The DNA of the CDR3 is TGTGCCAGCAGTTACTCCCACAGGGCCGTCTCCTACGAGCAGTACTTC.

The rearrangement joins TRBV7-2 to TRBJ2-7, with D possibly called TRBD1 or TRBD2 (5 bases each). CDR1 and CDR2 (germline): SGHTA, FQGNSA. V lost 5 bases and J lost 2, with 16 bases in between. This CDR3 region has 15 residues. CDR3 protein: CASSTGQIPTYEQYF. The CDR3 DNA reads TGTGCCAGCAGCACGGGGCAAATCCCCACCTACGAGCAGTACTTC.

This chain joins TRBV7-2 and TRBJ2-5; 11 positions agree with TRBD1. J lost 5 bases, V lost 5 bases, and 7 bases had no gene match. The CDR3 has 15 amino acids. Germline CDR1 is SGHTA and CDR2 is FQGNSA. The CDR3 loop reads CASSTDRGRGETQYF. CDR3 in DNA: TGTGCCAGCAGCACGGACAGGGGGCGAGGGGAGACCCAGTACTTC.

The V and J genes are TRBV7-6 and TRBJ2-5; D is undetermined. The V gene's germline CDR1 is SGHVS and CDR2 FNYEAQ. Trimming pared 3 bases from V and 4 bases from J, leaving 9 bases between. CDR3 length: 13 amino acids. The CDR3 sequence: CASSFGRSETQYF. The CDR3 DNA reads as TGTGCCAGCAGCTTCGGCCGTTCAGAGACCCAGTACTTC.

The rearrangement joins TRBV6-1 to TRBJ1-2, with D unclear. The V gene lost 1 base and the J gene lost 3 bases, with 15 bases spanning the gap. This CDR3 region has 16 residues. Per the germline V gene, CDR1 is MNHNS and CDR2 is SASEGT. The CDR3, as DNA: TGTGCCAGCAGTGAAGGTAGAGGGATTTATTACTATGGCTACACCTTC. It translates to CASSEGRGIYYYGYTF.

This chain uses TRBV28 with TRBJ2-1; unclear D gene. V was pared by 7 bases and J by 9 bases, with 19 bases between. CDR1 and CDR2 (germline): MDHEN, SYDVKM. The CDR3 runs to 14 residues. The CDR3, as DNA: TGTGCCAGCACCAATTCCTACCGGGCCTCTGAGCAGTTCTTC. Translating gives CASTNSYRASEQFF.

The rearrangement uses TRBV19 and TRBJ1-1; TRBD1 aligns across 7 bases. Unmatched junction bases numbered 10, after V lost 2 bases and J lost 4 bases. The CDR3 consists of 16 residues. Germline CDR1 LNHDA, CDR2 SQIVND (reference sequence). CDR3 sequence (DNA): TGTGCCAGTAGTATAAAAGGGGGCGGGAGGGGCACTGAAGCTTTCTTT. Its translation: CASSIKGGGRGTEAFF.

This rearrangement joins TRBV15 to TRBJ1-5; 11 bases map to TRBD1. Unmatched junction bases numbered 8, after V lost 2 bases and J lost 2 bases. Germline CDR1 reads LNHNV; CDR2 reads YYDKDF (reference sequence). CDR3 size: 18 residues. DNA of the CDR3: TGTGCCACCAGCAGACGGACAGGGGGCAGAGATGGCAATCAGCCCCAGCATTTT. It translates to CATSRRTGGRDGNQPQHF. Drawing the rest from reference TRBV15 and TRBJ1-5, the complete variable domain is DAMVIQNPRYQVTQFGKPVTLSCSQTLNHNVMYWYQQKSSQAPKLLFHYYDKDFNNEADTPDNFQSRRPNTSFCFLDIRSPGLGDTAMYLCATSRRTGGRDGNQPQHFGDGTRLSIL.

This chain links TRBV30 with TRBJ1-2, with unresolved D. Per germline, CDR1 GTSNPN and CDR2 SVGIG (reference sequence). This CDR3 comprises 14 residues. Trimming shortened V by 2 bases and J by 0 bases, and 10 bases separated the two germline ends. Here the CDR3 reads CAWSWSNTNYGYTF. The CDR3 nucleotides read TGTGCCTGGAGTTGGAGCAATACTAACTATGGCTACACCTTC.

CDR3 coding DNA: TGTGCCAGCACCCCAACACAGGGGACCTACGAGCAGTACTTC. Amino acids: CASTPTQGTYEQYF. The J gene is TRBJ2-7, the V gene TRBV28; TRBD1 matches 7 bases. Germline V gene data show CDR1 as MDHEN and CDR2 as SYDVKM. The CDR3 is 14 amino acids. With V trimmed by 7 bases and J by 2 bases, 8 bases remained unmatched.

This chain uses TRBV20-1 with TRBJ2-5; no definite D call. The CDR3 has 11 amino acids. Trimming removed 3 bases at V and 5 bases at J, with 7 bases between. Germline values: CDR1 DFQATT, CDR2 SNEGSKA (reference sequence). The CDR3 protein is CSASLPETQYF. The DNA for the CDR3 is TGCAGTGCTAGCCTCCCGGAGACCCAGTACTTC.

The rearrangement joins TRBV6-6 to TRBJ2-5, with no clear D. The germline V and J ends were trimmed by 8 bases and 7 bases, with 17 bases remaining between them. Germline V gene lookup returns CDR1 MNHNY and CDR2 SVGAGI (reference sequence). The CDR3 is 13 residues long. CDR3 bases: TGTGCCAGCGGCCTACTTACTTTAGGGACCCAGTACTTC. Protein: CASGLLTLGTQYF.